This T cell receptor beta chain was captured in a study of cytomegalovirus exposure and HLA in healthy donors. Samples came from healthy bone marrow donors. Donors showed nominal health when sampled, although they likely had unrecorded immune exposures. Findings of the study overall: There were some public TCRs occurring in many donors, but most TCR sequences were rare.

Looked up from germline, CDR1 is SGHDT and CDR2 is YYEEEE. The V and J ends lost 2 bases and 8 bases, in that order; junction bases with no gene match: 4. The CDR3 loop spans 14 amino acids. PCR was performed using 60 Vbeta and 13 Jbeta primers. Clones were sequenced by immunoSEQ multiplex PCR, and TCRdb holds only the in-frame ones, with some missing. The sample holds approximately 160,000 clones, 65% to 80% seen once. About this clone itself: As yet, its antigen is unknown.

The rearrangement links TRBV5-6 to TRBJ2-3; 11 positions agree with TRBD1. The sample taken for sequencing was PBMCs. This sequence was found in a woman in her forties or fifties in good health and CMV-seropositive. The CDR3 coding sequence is TGTGCCAGCAGCTTCTCCGGGACAGGGGGTACGCAGTATTTT. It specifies CASSFSGTGGTQYF.